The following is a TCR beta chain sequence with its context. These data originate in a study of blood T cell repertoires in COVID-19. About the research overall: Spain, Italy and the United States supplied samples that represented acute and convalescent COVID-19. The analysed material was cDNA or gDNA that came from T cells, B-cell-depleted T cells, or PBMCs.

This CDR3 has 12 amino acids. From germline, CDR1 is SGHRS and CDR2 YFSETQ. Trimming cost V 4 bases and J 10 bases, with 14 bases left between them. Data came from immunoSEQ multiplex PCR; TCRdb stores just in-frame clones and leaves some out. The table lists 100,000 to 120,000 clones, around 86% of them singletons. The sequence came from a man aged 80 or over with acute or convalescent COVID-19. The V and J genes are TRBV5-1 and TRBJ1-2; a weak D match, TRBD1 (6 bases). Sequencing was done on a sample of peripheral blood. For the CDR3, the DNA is TGCGCCAGCAGCCCCGGGACACCCTTCTACACCTTC. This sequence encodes CASSPGTPFYTF.